This TCR beta chain was observed in a study of post-analysis software for immune sequencing data. Study-level information: Secondary progressive, relapsing-remitting and progressive-relapsing multiple sclerosis were among the included disease courses. Study-level findings and limits: People with multiple sclerosis had a significantly lower normalized Chao1 diversity than controls did. Co-batched samples clustered tightly together by F measure. Higher frequency in patients than in controls was seen for about five TRBV segments, with TRBV5-6, TRBV5-1 and TRBV20-1 among them.

Unique molecular identifiers were carried by the TCR beta cDNA libraries. Out of 1 to 10 million T cells, 470,000 or so cDNA molecules were generated. MiXCR, run by TCRdb on the PCR reads, gives a single entry per CDR3 protein. The sample holds about 680,000 distinct CDR3 sequences; over 45% are singletons and the top ten take around 11%. Trimming cost V 5 bases and J 5 bases, with 16 bases left between them. This CDR3 contains 14 residues. With respect to this clonotype: Its antigen remains unknown.

Source material: blood. The sequence was collected from a girl aged 2 to 10 with multiple sclerosis. V is TRBV12-3 or TRBV12-4 and J is TRBJ2-7, with D tentatively TRBD2 (6 bases). Here the CDR3 reads CASSSLEGIHEQYF. The DNA for the CDR3 is TGTGCCAGCAGTAGCTTGGAGGGGATCCACGAGCAGTACTTC.